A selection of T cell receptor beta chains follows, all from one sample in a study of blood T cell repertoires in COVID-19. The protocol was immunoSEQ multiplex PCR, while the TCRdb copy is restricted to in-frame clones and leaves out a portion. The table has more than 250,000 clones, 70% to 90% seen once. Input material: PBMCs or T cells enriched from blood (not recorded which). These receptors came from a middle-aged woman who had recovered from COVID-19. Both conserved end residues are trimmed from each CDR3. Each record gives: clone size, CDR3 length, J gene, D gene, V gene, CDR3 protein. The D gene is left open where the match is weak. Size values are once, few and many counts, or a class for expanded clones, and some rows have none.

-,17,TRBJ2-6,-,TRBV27,ASSLSSKVRVSGANVLT
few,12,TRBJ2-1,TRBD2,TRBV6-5,ASNPTSGYNEQF
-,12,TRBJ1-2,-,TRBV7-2,ATGVLLANYGYT
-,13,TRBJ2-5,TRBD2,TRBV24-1,ATSDPGLAKETQY
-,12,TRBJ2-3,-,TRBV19,ASTNGLGTDTQY
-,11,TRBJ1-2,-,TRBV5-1,ASSRGGDYGYT
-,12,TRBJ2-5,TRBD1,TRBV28,ASRGQGAFETQY
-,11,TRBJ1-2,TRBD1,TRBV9,ASSARDSYGYT
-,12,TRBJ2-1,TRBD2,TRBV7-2,ASSLLAGVNEQF
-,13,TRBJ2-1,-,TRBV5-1,ASSLARAANNEQF
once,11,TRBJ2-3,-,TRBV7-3,ASSLLGGDTQY
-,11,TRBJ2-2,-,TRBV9,ASSGTDTGELF
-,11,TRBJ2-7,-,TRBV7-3,ASRAGQSYEQY
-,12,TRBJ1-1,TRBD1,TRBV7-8,ASSTGQGDTEAF
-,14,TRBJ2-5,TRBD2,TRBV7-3,ASSLTGSGGKETQY
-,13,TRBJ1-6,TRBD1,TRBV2,ASRASGTVYSPLH
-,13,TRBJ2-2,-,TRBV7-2,ASSLGATNTGELF
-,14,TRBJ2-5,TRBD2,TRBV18,ASSRQTSGRGETQY
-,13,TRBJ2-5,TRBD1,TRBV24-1,ATSEYGQGAPTQY
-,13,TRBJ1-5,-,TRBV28,ASSFGVIGNQPQH
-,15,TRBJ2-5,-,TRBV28,ASSFTPGTPKGETQY
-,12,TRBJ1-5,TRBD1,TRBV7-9,ASSSTGANQPQH
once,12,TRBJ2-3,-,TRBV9,ASSLLASTDTQY
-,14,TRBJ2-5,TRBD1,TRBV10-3,AISESRGTGEETQY
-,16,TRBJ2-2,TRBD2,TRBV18,ASSPPGLAGGQNGELF
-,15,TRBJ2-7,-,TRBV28,ASSLARGFGTPNEQY
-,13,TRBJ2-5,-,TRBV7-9,ASSLREALQETQY
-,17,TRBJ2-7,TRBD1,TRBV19,ASSITAGQGIVGVYEQY
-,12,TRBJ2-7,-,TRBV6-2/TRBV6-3,ASSYSLGVYEQY
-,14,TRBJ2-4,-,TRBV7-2,ASSPQYGLAKNIQY
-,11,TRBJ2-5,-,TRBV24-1,ATGTQGLETQY
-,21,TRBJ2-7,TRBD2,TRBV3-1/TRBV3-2,ASSPWGSGSFVGSSPKRYEQY
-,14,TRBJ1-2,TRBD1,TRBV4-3,ASSLRETGGAGGYT
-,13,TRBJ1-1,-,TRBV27,ASSGKGTLNTEAF
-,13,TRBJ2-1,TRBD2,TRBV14,ASSQQLAGVYEQF
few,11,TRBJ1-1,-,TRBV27,ASSLAFGVEAF
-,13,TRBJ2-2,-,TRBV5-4,ASSLGGQNTGELF
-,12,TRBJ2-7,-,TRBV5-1,ASSLDGQPYEQY
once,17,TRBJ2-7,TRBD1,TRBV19,ASSIPRDSEQHTSYEQY
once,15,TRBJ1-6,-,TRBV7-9,ASSFDRGGPYNSPLH
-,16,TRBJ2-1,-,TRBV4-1,ASSRAKGGVGTYNEQF
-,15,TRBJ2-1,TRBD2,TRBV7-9,ASSSGTSGYGMNEQF
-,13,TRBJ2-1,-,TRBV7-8,ASSPGVVSFNEQF